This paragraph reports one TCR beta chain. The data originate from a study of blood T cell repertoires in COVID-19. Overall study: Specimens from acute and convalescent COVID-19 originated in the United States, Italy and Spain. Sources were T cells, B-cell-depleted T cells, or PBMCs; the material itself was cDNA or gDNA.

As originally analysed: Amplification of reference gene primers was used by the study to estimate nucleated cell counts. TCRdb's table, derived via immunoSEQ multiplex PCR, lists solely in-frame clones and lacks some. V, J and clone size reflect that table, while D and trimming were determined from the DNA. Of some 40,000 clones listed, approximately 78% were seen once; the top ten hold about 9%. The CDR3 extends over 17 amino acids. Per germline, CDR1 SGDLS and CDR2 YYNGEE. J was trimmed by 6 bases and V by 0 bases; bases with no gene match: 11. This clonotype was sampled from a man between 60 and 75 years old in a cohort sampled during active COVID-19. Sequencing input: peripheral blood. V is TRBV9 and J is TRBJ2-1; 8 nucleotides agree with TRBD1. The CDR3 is CASSVVPTRQGANEQFF. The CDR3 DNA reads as TGTGCCAGCAGCGTAGTCCCTACTAGGCAGGGGGCCAATGAGCAGTTCTTC. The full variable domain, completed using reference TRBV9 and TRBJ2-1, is DSGVTQTPKHLITATGQRVTLRCSPRSGDLSVYWYQQSLDQGLQFLIQYYNGEERAKGNILERFSAQQFPDLHSELNLSSLELGDSALYFCASSVVPTRQGANEQFFGPGTRLTVL.